This TCR beta chain was sequenced for a study of shared clonotypes between healthy human individuals. Study background: The cohort had two women and a few men, ages 18 to 49.

Trimming at V came to 3 bases and at J to 6 bases, leaving 7 bases not matched to a gene. The CDR3 loop spans 15 amino acids. CDR1 and CDR2 from the germline V gene are SGHVS and FNYEAQ. Sorted-subset replicate PCR reactions contained 200 ng DNA, corresponding to some 30,000 T cell genomes. Repertoires were generated with immunoSEQ multiplex PCR, while TCRdb's copy carries only in-frame clones and drops some. The table includes about 1.5 million clones, about 98% detected once. The V call is TRBV7-6, the J call TRBJ2-1, with 8 positions matching TRBD2. This TCR derives from a man aged 30 to 39 in good health. Sequencing was carried out using naive CD4+ T cells sorted from blood. This sample's subset: CD45RA+ positively selected. CDR3 DNA: TGTGCCAGCAGCTTTACGGGACTAGAGTCCAATGAGCAGTTCTTC. This gives the protein CASSFTGLESNEQFF.